This record concerns one TCR beta chain sequence. Its antigen is currently unknown. TCRdb passed the reads through MiXCR, listing each CDR3 protein once. In the table there are approximately 310,000 distinct CDR3 sequences, 20% to 30% of which are singletons. This sample is part of a study of T cell repertoires in cytomegalovirus infection. Across the whole study: In the study, CMV epitopes included recently identified HLA-C-restricted and well-studied HLA-B-restricted ones. Public TCR beta signatures provided an indication of both CMV infection and a matching HLA type.

Germline V gene sequence: CDR1 SGHTS, CDR2 YDEGEE. V shed 4 bases and J shed 5 bases, with 22 bases lying between them. This CDR3 is built from 17 residues. Study outcomes and limitations: The study found HLA-C-restricted CMV-specific TCR beta clonotypes dominating the ex vivo response. The cumulative frequency of public TCR beta families identified carriers of CMV plus the relevant HLA.

The sequenced sample was cultured PBMCs, obtained from culture after CMV antigen stimulation. The sequence was collected from a human donor in good health (CMV status not recorded). Some clones in this sample may be carry-over from other donors' samples. The V gene is TRBV5-8, the J gene TRBJ2-1, with a weak D call TRBD1 (6 bases). For the CDR3, the DNA is TGTGCCAGCAGCCCATCATGGGGACAAACCCAAAACAATGAGCAGTTCTTC. Protein sequence: CASSPSWGQTQNNEQFF.